This T cell receptor beta chain stems from a study of T cells in localized non-small cell lung cancer (dated by TCRdb to about 2020). About the investigation overall: Comparing tumors with uninvolved tumor-adjacent lungs, the study looked at the T cell repertoires of roughly 250 patients with early-stage NSCLC. The cohort consisted of 200 to 300 treatment-naive NSCLC patients whose localized lung tumors had been resected. A mean age of around 66 years was recorded for the NSCLC patients, of whom under 150 were male and about a hundred were female. Points the paper makes about the study in general: Of the top 100 tumor clones, a median of around 57 were detected in paired uninvolved adjacent lung; under 30 were also among that lung's top 100. Uninvolved tumor-adjacent lung showed the highest T cell clonality, higher than tumor, which suggests more focused antigenic responses in the uninvolved tumor-adjacent lung. Because multi-region tumor sequencing was not performed, intratumor heterogeneity could not be ruled out. Since the design was exploratory, TCR variables were selected using unadjusted p-values with no false-discovery rate correction. Higher blood T cell density associated with longer overall survival, while higher adjacent-lung clonality associated with shorter survival.

Reading the germline V gene gives CDR1 SGHTA and CDR2 FQGTGA. Including cysteine and phenylalanine, the CDR3 has 13 amino acids. The CDR3 DNA has 39 bases and is translated from base 1. The trim is 1 base for V and 4 bases for J, with a gap of 7 bases between the germline ends. At diagnosis, tumor, uninvolved tumor-adjacent lung and peripheral blood were collected and then preserved as a mix of FFPE and fresh-frozen material. For TCR repertoire profiling, blood samples were analyzed in the form of peripheral blood mononuclear cells. TCR beta CDR3 regions were sequenced from DNA using the immunoSEQ Assay. Turning to the authors' computational methods: T cell density was computed as TCR beta template counts normalized to usable DNA estimated by amplifying housekeeping genes. Using the preseqR package, richness was estimated by extrapolating to 120,000 templates for tissue samples and 400,000 templates for PBMC samples. Clonality was defined as one minus Pielou's evenness. Tissue-enriched TCRs were identified by differential abundance testing using productive amino-acid clonotypes, minimum total count 5 and alpha 0.1. The Jaccard Index and the Morisita Overlap Index were used to measure how much the repertoires overlapped between compartments. GLIPH clustered TCR beta CDR3s with public tetramer-defined viral CDR3s; viral motifs required at least three viral sequences plus V-gene enrichment. TCRdb took over this immuneACCESS table, retaining in-frame rearrangements with V and J assigned. Such tables are incomplete; in checked studies, under half of the missing clones stem from an unresolved V gene, and the remainder is unexplained. V, J and clone size are taken as reported in that table, and D and trimming were inferred from the DNA itself. For this sample there are 86,000 or so clones; almost 85% appear just once. The ten most abundant clones make up 2.5% to 3% of the sample.

This clone was counted once. Its recognized antigen is unknown. The record has no base qualities; no much larger clone is one base away. The sample consisted of peripheral blood, taken before any cancer treatment. The clonotype originates from a man aged 35 to 69 with stage I lung adenocarcinoma. Here the chain combines TRBV7-3 and TRBJ2-5, with the D gene not confidently named. DNA sequence: TGTGCCAGCAGCTTAATGCACGGAGAGACCCAGTACTTC. The encoded protein is CASSLMHGETQYF.